Listed below are T cell receptor beta chains from one sample, sequenced in a study of cytomegalovirus exposure and HLA in healthy donors. Method: immunoSEQ multiplex PCR; TCRdb's copy keeps in-frame clones and lacks some. Here the sample spans 100,000 or so clones, 55% to 80% being singletons. Sequencing used PBMCs. These receptors all stem from a man aged 40-49 years in good health and CMV-seronegative. Each CDR3 is given with its conserved first and last residue. A D gene is named only where the DNA matches it firmly.

V gene	D gene	J gene	CDR3 length	CDR3 protein
TRBV6-5	NA	TRBJ2-1	13	CASRGGMNNEQFF
TRBV18	TRBD1	TRBJ1-2	13	CASQGVVGYGYTF
TRBV25-1	TRBD1	NA	14	CASSESGQGDEQYF
TRBV6-6	TRBD1	TRBJ1-2	13	CASSSDRAGGYTF
TRBV7-2	NA	TRBJ2-7	15	CASSLDDRGSYEQYF
TRBV2	NA	TRBJ1-4	14	CASSIRSTNEKLFF
TRBV29-1	TRBD2	TRBJ2-1	15	CSVTEPGLASNEQFF
TRBV9	NA	TRBJ1-4	14	CASSILSRDEKLFF
TRBV6-5	TRBD2	TRBJ2-3	15	CASSSLSGGADTQYF
TRBV2	TRBD1	TRBJ1-5	17	CASRRTGDPYSNQPQHF
TRBV7-9	TRBD2	TRBJ2-3	16	CASSFTGGRVTDTQYF
TRBV5-1	NA	TRBJ2-3	16	CASSLVAPTSTDTQYF
TRBV19	NA	TRBJ1-6	14	CASGAGLGYSPLHF
TRBV2	TRBD2	TRBJ2-7	16	CASSTAFSGGAYEQYF
TRBV4-3	TRBD1	TRBJ2-1	16	CASSLTPRQGAHEQFF
TRBV7-9	NA	TRBJ1-3	15	CASSLGGWQGNTIYF
TRBV18	TRBD1	TRBJ2-3	15	CASSLRDRGGDTQYF
TRBV4-2	TRBD2	TRBJ2-5	17	CASSHILAGDYQETQYF
TRBV5-4	NA	TRBJ1-6	11	CASSLGLALHF
TRBV6-1	TRBD2	TRBJ2-7	15	CASTDWASGSYEQYF
TRBV5-1	NA	TRBJ1-5	14	CASSLAGNNQPQHF
TRBV5-4	NA	TRBJ2-4	12	CASSLGRGFPYF
TRBV5-1	NA	TRBJ1-6	14	CASSLDRENSPLHF
TRBV5-1	TRBD2	TRBJ2-3	16	CASSWTSGSSTDTQYF
TRBV15	TRBD1	TRBJ1-2	15	CATDPGQGAYYGYTF
TRBV6-5	NA	TRBJ1-6	15	CASSYEARNNSPLHF
TRBV20-1	NA	TRBJ1-2	11	CSARRGYGYTF
TRBV2	NA	TRBJ1-6	15	CASSVRGGFNSPLHF
TRBV28	NA	TRBJ1-1	16	CASSFPTGLPNTEAFF
TRBV2	TRBD1	TRBJ2-7	16	CASSDRGQGSPREQYF
TRBV4-1	NA	TRBJ1-4	15	CASSLRSQVHEKLFF
TRBV10-3	NA	TRBJ2-1	15	CAIRVQASSYNEQFF
TRBV5-1	TRBD2	TRBJ2-1	16	CASSLAGTSGHNEQFF
TRBV9	NA	TRBJ2-3	15	CASSPGLAVTDTQYF
TRBV10-3	NA	TRBJ1-2	12	CAISHKNYGYTF